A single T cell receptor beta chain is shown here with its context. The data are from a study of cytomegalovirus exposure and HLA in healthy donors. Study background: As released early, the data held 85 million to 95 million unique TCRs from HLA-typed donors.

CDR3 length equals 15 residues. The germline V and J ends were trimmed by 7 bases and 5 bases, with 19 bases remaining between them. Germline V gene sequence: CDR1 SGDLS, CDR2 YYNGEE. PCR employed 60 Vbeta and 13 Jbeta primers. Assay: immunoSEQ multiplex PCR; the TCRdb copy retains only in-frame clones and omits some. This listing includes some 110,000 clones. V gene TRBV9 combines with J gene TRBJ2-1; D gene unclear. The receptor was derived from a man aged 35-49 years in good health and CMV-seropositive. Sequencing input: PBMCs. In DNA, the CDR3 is TGTGCCAGCTCTAACGCGGTTCTTCTTAACAATGAGCAGTTCTTC. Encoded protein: CASSNAVLLNNEQFF.